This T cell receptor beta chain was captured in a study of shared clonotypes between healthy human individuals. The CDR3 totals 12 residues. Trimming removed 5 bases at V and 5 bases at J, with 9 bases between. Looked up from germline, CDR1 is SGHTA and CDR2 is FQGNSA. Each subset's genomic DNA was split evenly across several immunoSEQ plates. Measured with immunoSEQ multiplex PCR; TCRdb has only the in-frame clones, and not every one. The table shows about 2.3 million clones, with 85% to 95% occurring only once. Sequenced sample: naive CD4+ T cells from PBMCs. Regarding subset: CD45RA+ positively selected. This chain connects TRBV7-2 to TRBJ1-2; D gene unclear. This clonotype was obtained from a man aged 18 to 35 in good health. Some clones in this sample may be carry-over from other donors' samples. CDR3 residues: CASSKTSYGYTF. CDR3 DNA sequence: TGTGCCAGCAGCAAAACGTCATATGGCTACACCTTC.